There are many counts of the clone carrying this T cell receptor beta chain. Its target is unknown. All unsorted peripheral T cells were captured because whole blood was used without fractionation. The RNA source was an approximately 2.6 ml peripheral blood draw. The data were obtained in a study of HIV-infected patients and healthy controls. Study-level findings and limits: Untreated HIV+ repertoires had roughly threefold fewer distinct CDR3s and lower Shannon diversity than healthy controls.

Reverse transcription used approximately 500 ng RNA and constant-region primers for alpha and beta. Alpha and beta chain libraries were made separately by chain-specific third strand synthesis with multiplexing indices. The cDNA received a 5' RACE adapter containing a random hexamer plus an SP2 sequencing primer site. TCRdb re-called the 5' RACE reads through MiXCR, storing one row per CDR3 protein. The top ten clones hold less than 25% of a sample with 7,500 or so distinct CDR3 sequences, 9% to 10% of them seen once. This TCR was sampled from an adult with HIV infection. The specimen was blood, collected before antiretroviral therapy.

DNA of the CDR3: TGTGCCAGCAGCCCCCGGGGGAGAACTGAAGCTTTCTTT. This gives the protein CASSPRGRTEAFF. This chain joins TRBV2 and TRBJ1-1, with D perhaps matching TRBD1 (5 bases). V dropped 6 bases and J dropped 5 bases, with 13 bases sitting between them. This CDR3 comprises 13 residues. Germline lookup yields CDR1 SNHLY and CDR2 FYNNEI.